Presented here are 30 T cell receptor beta chains from one specimen sequenced in a study of shared clonotypes between healthy human individuals. The repertoire was sequenced with immunoSEQ multiplex PCR; TCRdb's copy has only in-frame clones and lacks some. The data hold approximately 2.5 million clones, with about 92% observed a single time. Sequencing input: naive CD4+ T cells sorted from blood. The subset was: CD45RA+ positively selected. These receptors originate from a man between 18 and 29 years old in good health.

A note on this clone: Within the sample, other DNA sequences also encode this same CDR3. The V and J genes are TRBV9 and TRBJ2-7; the D gene is possibly TRBD1 (6 bases). The CDR3 covers 14 residues. Germline loops: CDR1 SGDLS, CDR2 YYNGEE. Trimming left V 0 bases short and J 3 bases short, with 10 bases between. CDR3 DNA sequence: TGTGCCAGCAGCGTAGGTACAGGGTTCTACGAGCAGTACTTC. Encoded protein: CASSVGTGFYEQYF.

The chain joins TRBV29-1 to TRBJ2-7; no reliable D call. The CDR3 is made up of 11 amino acids. The germline V and J ends were trimmed by 5 bases and 6 bases, with 11 bases remaining between them. Germline-derived CDR1 and CDR2 are SQVTM and ANQGSEA. CDR3 protein: CSVIDLVEQYF. The CDR3 DNA is TGCAGCGTTATCGACCTGGTCGAGCAGTACTTC.

The chain combines TRBV18 with TRBJ2-3; D not certain. Trimming stripped 6 bases from V and 4 bases from J, with 14 bases between. The CDR3 loop spans 14 amino acids. CDR1 is KGHSH, CDR2 LQKENI, per germline. The CDR3: CASSSQGGPDTQYF. CDR3 coding DNA: TGTGCCAGCTCGTCCCAAGGCGGTCCAGATACGCAGTATTTT.

The V and J genes are TRBV12-5 and TRBJ2-7; D remains unclear. The germline V gene has CDR1 LGHNT and CDR2 FRNRAP. The CDR3 runs 14 residues. V was cut by 2 bases and J by 2 bases, with 10 bases left in between. The CDR3 coding sequence is TGTGCTAGTGGTTTGAGGAGAAGGGCCTACGAGCAGTACTTC. It codes for CASGLRRRAYEQYF.

This clone has just one count. This sequence joins TRBV7-2 and TRBJ1-2; D is unclear. Germline V gene lookup returns CDR1 SGHTA and CDR2 FQGNSA. The CDR3 is made up of 14 amino acids. Between the trimmed V and J ends, which lost 1 base and 3 bases, there was a span of 9 bases. For the CDR3, the DNA is TGTGCCAGCAGCTTAGTAGCTCCGGACTATGGCTACACCTTC. It is translated as CASSLVAPDYGYTF.

The V and J genes are TRBV5-1 and TRBJ2-3; a possible D gene is TRBD1 (6 bases). Germline V gene data show CDR1 as SGHRS and CDR2 as YFSETQ. CDR3 length: 15 residues. V was shortened by 3 bases and J by 1 base, with 12 bases between the two germline ends. DNA of the CDR3: TGCGCCAGCAGCTCGGAATCAGGGGGCACAGATACGCAGTATTTT. It is translated as CASSSESGGTDTQYF.

The V call is TRBV7-9, the J call TRBJ1-4; no reliable D call. Germline V gives CDR1 SEHNR, CDR2 FQNEAQ (reference sequence). The germline V and J ends were trimmed by 1 base and 1 base, with 7 bases remaining between them. This CDR3 is 15 amino acids long. The CDR3 DNA reads TGTGCCAGCAGCTTAGGGTCAGGAACTAATGAAAAACTGTTTTTT. This gives the protein CASSLGSGTNEKLFF.

The chain links TRBV18 to TRBJ2-2; D tentatively fits TRBD1 or TRBD2 (6 bases each). Trimming shortened V by 4 bases and J by 2 bases, and 14 bases separated the two germline ends. Germline V CDR1 and CDR2: KGHSH, LQKENI. The CDR3 runs to 16 residues. CDR3 in DNA: TGTGCCAGCTCACAACCATGGGGGGCTAACACCGGGGAGCTGTTTTTT. Translated, it gives CASSQPWGANTGELFF.

This clone was counted a few times. The chain recombines TRBV11-2 with TRBJ2-7; 9 bases match TRBD2. The CDR3 contains 15 residues. Losses at the gene ends were 6 bases for V and 4 bases for J; bases not matched to a gene: 10. The germline gives CDR1 SGHAT, CDR2 FQNNGV. In DNA form, the CDR3 reads TGTGCCAGCAGGAAATGGGGACTAGCAGGTTACGAGCAGTACTTC. Its translation: CASRKWGLAGYEQYF.

The chain uses TRBV2 and TRBJ2-3, with 8 bases fitting TRBD1. Germline V lookup: CDR1 SNHLY, CDR2 FYNNEI. The CDR3 extends over 15 amino acids. J gave up 2 bases and V 10 bases, and 11 bases lay outside the gene matches. The CDR3 spells CATPDRGENTDTQYF. CDR3 in DNA: TGTGCCACCCCAGACAGGGGCGAGAACACAGATACGCAGTATTTT.

The chain recombines TRBV6-4 with TRBJ2-1, with 15 bases identical to TRBD2. CDR1 is MRHNA and CDR2 is SNTAGT in the germline V gene. This CDR3 has 15 amino acids. The V segment lost 4 bases and the J segment 9 bases; nucleotides outside the gene matches: 4. The CDR3 spells CASSVLGLAGGEQFF. The DNA of the CDR3 is TGTGCCAGCAGTGTGTTGGGACTAGCGGGAGGTGAGCAGTTCTTC.

CDR3 bases: TGCAGCGCCGCTACCGTGGGGAATGAGCAGTTCTTC. It specifies CSAATVGNEQFF. The rearrangement joins TRBV29-1 to TRBJ2-1; D gene uncertain. V gave up 7 bases and J gave up 7 bases, with 14 bases separating them. Per the germline V gene, CDR1 is SQVTM and CDR2 is ANQGSEA. The CDR3 length is 12 residues.

The chain couples TRBV2 to TRBJ1-1, with D maybe TRBD1 (5 bases). The CDR3 is 15 residues long. V lost 5 bases and J 1 base, leaving 14 bases between the germline ends. Germline CDR1 reads SNHLY; CDR2 reads FYNNEI. This CDR3 reads CASSPPPGGNTEAFF. The CDR3 nucleotides are TGTGCCAGCAGTCCACCCCCGGGGGGGAACACTGAAGCTTTCTTT.

On this clone itself: This sample includes further DNA sequences coding for the same CDR3. The chain employs TRBV6-5 and TRBJ1-1, with D tentatively TRBD1 (6 bases). This CDR3 comprises 14 residues. The germline V and J ends were trimmed by 5 bases and 4 bases, with 14 bases remaining between them. Germline V gene sequence: CDR1 MNHEY, CDR2 SVGAGI. The DNA of the CDR3 is TGTGCCAGCAGTCGAGGGGGAGGAGGCACTGAAGCTTTCTTT. Protein: CASSRGGGGTEAFF.

The chain joins TRBV5-4 to TRBJ1-2; D gene uncertain. This CDR3 has 12 residues. With 5 bases removed from V and 1 base from J, the gap between germline ends came to 6 bases. Germline assignment: CDR1 SGHNT and CDR2 YYREEE (reference sequence). DNA for the CDR3: TGTGCCAGCAGAAGCAGTAACTATGGCTACACCTTC. Residues: CASRSSNYGYTF.

The chain employs TRBV7-2 and TRBJ2-1, with 7 nucleotides matching TRBD1. The ends lost 5 bases at V and 8 bases at J; junction bases unmatched: 12. Germline CDR1 SGHTA, CDR2 FQGNSA. The CDR3 is made up of 15 amino acids. CDR3 nucleotide sequence: TGTGCCAGCAGCCTCCCGAGACACACAGGGGATGAGCAGTTCTTC. Protein: CASSLPRHTGDEQFF.

V gene TRBV11-2 combines with J gene TRBJ2-7, with D possibly matching TRBD1 (6 bases). The CDR3 covers 17 residues. Looked up from germline, CDR1 is SGHAT and CDR2 is FQNNGV. With 1 base removed from V and 0 bases from J, the gap between germline ends came to 16 bases. The CDR3 here is CASSLGLGDTYSYEQYF. In DNA, the CDR3 is TGTGCCAGCAGCTTAGGCCTTGGGGACACTTACTCCTACGAGCAGTACTTC.

Regarding this clone: The identical CDR3 is also encoded by other nucleotide sequences in the sample. V usage is TRBV27 and J usage is TRBJ2-3, with TRBD1 as a possible D gene (5 bases). Trimming removed 3 bases at V and 0 bases at J, with 7 bases between. CDR1 and CDR2 from the germline V gene are MNHEY and SMNVEV (reference sequence). This CDR3 is built from 14 residues. This CDR3 is CASSLGRSTDTQYF. CDR3 coding DNA: TGTGCCAGCAGTTTGGGGCGTAGCACAGATACGCAGTATTTT.

This clone occurred once. The rearrangement links TRBV4-2 to TRBJ1-3, with a tentative D call TRBD1 (5 bases). The CDR3 runs to 17 residues. V lost 4 bases to trimming and J lost 7 bases, with 23 bases between them. CDR1 LGHNA and CDR2 YNFKEQ come from the germline V gene. The CDR3 DNA is TGTGCCAGCAGCCGAGCTACAGGCTCTATGCTTGGGAACACCATATATTTT. It encodes CASSRATGSMLGNTIYF.

The rearrangement uses TRBV2 and TRBJ2-2, with D tentatively TRBD1 or TRBD2 (5 bases each). This CDR3 has 14 amino acids. Looked up from germline, CDR1 is SNHLY and CDR2 is FYNNEI. V shed 3 bases and J shed 4 bases, with 9 bases lying between them. This CDR3 reads CASSDEGRTGELFF. CDR3 sequence (DNA): TGTGCCAGCAGTGATGAGGGGCGCACCGGGGAGCTGTTTTTT.

V gene TRBV7-2 combines with J gene TRBJ1-4, with TRBD1 identical over 8 bases. The germline V gene encodes CDR1 SGHTA and CDR2 FQGNSA. This CDR3 contains 18 residues. Losses at the gene ends were 1 base for V and 0 bases for J; bases not matched to a gene: 7. The CDR3 coding sequence is TGTGCCAGCAGCTTAGGGTCTAGACAGGGGTCAACTAATGAAAAACTGTTTTTT. As protein: CASSLGSRQGSTNEKLFF.

This chain joins TRBV7-9 and TRBJ2-7; 8 bases are shared with TRBD1. Germline V CDR1 and CDR2: SEHNR, FQNEAQ (reference sequence). Trimming removed 4 bases from V and 7 bases from J; junction bases left unmatched: 12. The length of the CDR3 is 15 residues. The CDR3 is CASSSGQGAFDEQYF. CDR3 DNA: TGTGCCAGCAGCTCCGGACAGGGAGCTTTTGATGAGCAGTACTTC.

The chain recombines TRBV18 with TRBJ2-5; tentatively, D is TRBD1 or TRBD2 (6 bases each). Germline assignment: CDR1 KGHSH and CDR2 LQKENI. The CDR3 runs to 15 residues. V was clipped by 3 bases and J by 6 bases, with 17 bases between them. The CDR3 nucleotides read TGTGCCAGCTCACCTGCCGGGGGCCAGGTCAAGACCCAGTACTTC. It codes for CASSPAGGQVKTQYF.

Concerning this clone: Other DNA sequences in this sample translate to the same CDR3. The gene calls are TRBV2 and TRBJ2-2, with 11 bases lining up with TRBD1. The CDR3 extends over 15 amino acids. The ends lost 5 bases at V and 4 bases at J; junction bases unmatched: 3. Germline CDR1 and CDR2: SNHLY and FYNNEI. CDR3 bases: TGTGCCAGCAGTCCGGGACAGGGGGTCACCGGGGAGCTGTTTTTT. This sequence encodes CASSPGQGVTGELFF.

The CDR3 DNA reads TGTGCCAGCAGCGTTGAGAAGTTTTCCTACAATGAGCAGTTCTTC. Translating it yields CASSVEKFSYNEQFF. V and J are TRBV9 and TRBJ2-1; D is unresolved. The CDR3 is made up of 15 amino acids. Germline V gives CDR1 SGDLS, CDR2 YYNGEE. V was pared by 2 bases and J by 1 base, with 10 bases between. The variable domain in full, completed from reference TRBV9 and TRBJ2-1, reads DSGVTQTPKHLITATGQRVTLRCSPRSGDLSVYWYQQSLDQGLQFLIQYYNGEERAKGNILERFSAQQFPDLHSELNLSSLELGDSALYFCASSVEKFSYNEQFFGPGTRLTVL.

CDR3 nucleotide sequence: TGTGCCTGGGAGGGGTCTAGCGGGTTTACCGGGGAGCTGTTTTTT. The encoded protein is CAWEGSSGFTGELFF. The chain joins TRBV30 to TRBJ2-2; TRBD2 agrees at 8 bases. Germline CDR1 reads GTSNPN; CDR2 reads SVGIG (reference sequence). J lost 5 bases, V lost 5 bases, and 10 bases had no gene match. The CDR3 is 15 residues long.

The chain carries TRBV19 and TRBJ1-4, with D uncertain. V lost 5 bases and J 8 bases, leaving 24 bases between the germline ends. This CDR3 spans 17 amino acids. Germline values: CDR1 LNHDA, CDR2 SQIVND (reference sequence). The CDR3: CASSPTGSTHAPEKLFF. DNA of the CDR3: TGTGCCAGTAGTCCCACGGGGTCGACACACGCTCCAGAAAAACTGTTTTTT.

The CDR3 loop reads CASSQGRDRVHEQYF. As DNA, the CDR3 is TGCGCCAGCAGCCAAGGCCGGGACAGGGTCCACGAGCAGTACTTC. The chain links TRBV4-3 to TRBJ2-5, with 9 bases aligning to TRBD1. Matching the DNA end better, TRBJ2-7 makes the J call doubtful. CDR3 length: 15 residues. From germline, CDR1 is LGHNA and CDR2 YSLEER.

The chain uses TRBV11-2 and TRBJ2-7, with TRBD1 matching 9 bases. CDR1 and CDR2 from the germline V gene are SGHAT and FQNNGV. V dropped 4 bases and J dropped 4; count of bases not matched to a gene: 5. The CDR3 sequence is 14 residues long. CDR3 DNA sequence: TGTGCCAGCAGCTCCGGGACAGGGTTTTACGAGCAGTACTTC. It is translated as CASSSGTGFYEQYF.

The J gene is TRBJ1-2, the V gene TRBV6-1; the D gene is possibly TRBD1 (6 bases). Trimming stripped 5 bases from V and 4 bases from J, with 14 bases between. The CDR3 runs 14 residues. Germline V CDR1 and CDR2: MNHNS, SASEGT. The CDR3 DNA sequence: TGTGCCAGCAGTTTTTTATCACAGGGCTATGGCTACACCTTC. It codes for CASSFLSQGYGYTF.